The rows below give T cell receptor beta chains drawn from one sample of a study of shared clonotypes between healthy human individuals. Sequenced by immunoSEQ multiplex PCR; TCRdb stores in-frame clones only, minus some. This sample has around 2,000,000 clones, with about 94% found just once. Sample: naive CD8+ T cells sorted from blood. These receptors were taken from a man younger than 35 in good health. CDR3s include the opening cysteine and the closing phenylalanine or tryptophan. D genes are given only for firm matches. Only some rows state a clone size, as once, few, many or a class for expanded clones.

V gene	clone size	J gene	D gene	CDR3 DNA	CDR3 protein
TRBV11-1	NA	TRBJ2-3	NA	TGTGCCAGCAGCTCAAGCACAGATACGCAGTATTTT	CASSSSTDTQYF
TRBV27	NA	TRBJ2-7	NA	TGTGCCAGCAGTTTAGTCGGGGCAGGGTACGAGCAGTACTTC	CASSLVGAGYEQYF
TRBV12-5	NA	TRBJ1-5	NA	TGTGCTAGTGACCTAAGGTTGAATAGCAATCAGCCCCAGCATTTT	CASDLRLNSNQPQHF
TRBV5-6	NA	TRBJ1-2	NA	TGTGCCAGCAGCTTGTCGGTAGGCTACTATGGCTACACCTTC	CASSLSVGYYGYTF
TRBV5-1	NA	TRBJ2-7	NA	TGCGCCAGCAAAGGGGTGGGGTACGAGCAGTACTTC	CASKGVGYEQYF
TRBV11-2	NA	TRBJ2-3	NA	TGTGCCAGCAGCTTAGTAACGGCAGATACGCAGTATTTT	CASSLVTADTQYF
TRBV15	NA	TRBJ2-5	NA	TGTGCCACCAGCAGCGCGACACTACAAGAGACCCAGTACTTC	CATSSATLQETQYF
TRBV5-6	NA	TRBJ1-2	NA	TGTGCCAGCAGCCCGGGCGGGGTTTATGGCTACACCTTC	CASSPGGVYGYTF
TRBV11-2	NA	TRBJ2-1	NA	TGTGCCAGCAGCTTCCCACAGGGCTCCTACAATGAGCAGTTCTTC	CASSFPQGSYNEQFF
TRBV5-6	NA	TRBJ1-2	NA	TGTGCCAGCAGCTTAGGAGAGGGCTATGGCTACACCTTC	CASSLGEGYGYTF
TRBV9	NA	TRBJ2-7	NA	TGTGCCAGCAGCGTAGCTGCGGGTAGCTACGAGCAGTACTTC	CASSVAAGSYEQYF
TRBV7-8	once	TRBJ2-7	TRBD1	TGTGCCAGCAGCACTGGGCCGGGACAGGGTACCTACGAGCAGTACTTC	CASSTGPGQGTYEQYF
TRBV7-8	NA	TRBJ2-7	TRBD1	TGTGCCAGCAGCGAACAGGGGTCAGGCCCCTACGAGCAGTACTTC	CASSEQGSGPYEQYF
TRBV7-9	NA	TRBJ2-7	NA	TGTGCCAGCAGCTCGACAGCCACCTACGAGCAGTACTTC	CASSSTATYEQYF
TRBV5-8	NA	TRBJ2-3	TRBD1	TGTGCCAGCAGCGACGGGACAGCGAGCACAGATACGCAGTATTTT	CASSDGTASTDTQYF
TRBV4-3	NA	TRBJ2-4	NA	TGCGCCAGCAGCCAAGATTTGGAAAACATTCAGTACTTC	CASSQDLENIQYF
TRBV28	NA	TRBJ1-1	TRBD1	TGTGCCAGCACCTTCGGGACAGCACACACTGAAGCTTTCTTT	CASTFGTAHTEAFF
TRBV5-6	NA	TRBJ2-1	NA	TGTGCCAGCAGCCCCGGAGGGGGAGCGCGAGCAATTTACAATGAGCAGTTCTTC	CASSPGGGARAIYNEQFF
TRBV5-4	NA	TRBJ2-7	NA	TGTGCCAGCAGCTTGGCCGGCACCGCCAGCTCCTACGAGCAGTACTTC	CASSLAGTASSYEQYF
TRBV7-9	NA	TRBJ2-3	TRBD1	TGTGCCTCAGGGGGACACAATAAGGATACGCAGTATTTT	CASGGHNKDTQYF
TRBV4-1	NA	TRBJ2-7	NA	TGCGCCAGCAGCCAAGAAAGTGGGGGCTATACCTACGAGCAGTACTTC	CASSQESGGYTYEQYF
TRBV9	NA	TRBJ2-1	TRBD1	TGTGCCAGCAGCGGAACAGACACAGGGGTGCATTGGAATGAGCAGTTCTTC	CASSGTDTGVHWNEQFF
TRBV10-2	NA	TRBJ2-2	NA	TGCGCCAGCAGCGGGGGGCTAGCGTGGACCGGGGAGCTGTTTTTT	CASSGGLAWTGELFF
TRBV4-1	NA	TRBJ2-5	NA	TGCGCCAGCAGCCAAGATGGCGGGGCAGAGACCCAGTACTTC	CASSQDGGAETQYF
TRBV27	NA	TRBJ1-1	NA	TGTGCCAGCAGTTCCCGAAGAGTGGACACTGAAGCTTTCTTT	CASSSRRVDTEAFF
TRBV9	NA	TRBJ2-7	NA	TGTGCCAGCAGCGCGGCTTTAAGCCCCTACGAGCAGTACTTC	CASSAALSPYEQYF
TRBV12-2	NA	TRBJ1-3	NA	TGTGCAAGTCGACAACAGCCAGGGGGAACTGGAAACACCATATATTTT	CASRQQPGGTGNTIYF
TRBV27	NA	TRBJ2-7	NA	TGTGCCAGCAGCCATTCGGACAACTACGAGCAGTACTTC	CASSHSDNYEQYF
TRBV30	NA	TRBJ2-7	TRBD1	TGTGCCTGGAGGGACACAGGGGGCCACTACGAGCAGTACTTC	CAWRDTGGHYEQYF
TRBV13	NA	TRBJ2-1	TRBD1	TGTGCCAGCAGCGACAGGGGTAAAGGGTCCTACAATGAGCAGTTCTTC	CASSDRGKGSYNEQFF
TRBV7-8	NA	TRBJ1-4	NA	TGTGCCAGCAGCTTCCTAATGGAAAAACTGTTTTTT	CASSFLMEKLFF
TRBV6-1	NA	TRBJ2-7	NA	TGTGCCACAGACCAGGGCGATCCTCGACCCGGCGAGCAGTACTTC	CATDQGDPRPGEQYF
TRBV5-1	NA	TRBJ2-1	NA	TGCGCCAGCGTGTCCGGGGAGGACAATGAGCAGTTCTTC	CASVSGEDNEQFF
TRBV7-9	NA	TRBJ2-5	NA	TGTGCCAGCAGCTTATCGAGAGGGGTCAAAGAGACCCAGTACTTC	CASSLSRGVKETQYF
TRBV30	NA	TRBJ2-7	NA	TGTGCCTGGAGTGTTGACAACTACGAGCAGTACTTC	CAWSVDNYEQYF
TRBV9	once	TRBJ1-1	NA	TGTGCCAGCAGCGAGATGAACCGGGACTGGATGCTCACTGAAGCTTTCTTT	CASSEMNRDWMLTEAFF
TRBV2	NA	TRBJ2-7	TRBD1	TGTGCCAGTACAGGGGGCGAGCAGTACTTC	CASTGGEQYF
TRBV4-1	NA	TRBJ1-1	NA	TGCGCCAGCAGCCAAGTGGTTGAGAGGCCGGGCACTGAAGCTTTCTTT	CASSQVVERPGTEAFF
TRBV7-9	once	TRBJ2-1	TRBD2	TGTGCCAGCAGCCGGCCGACTAGCGGGGTATACAATGAGCAGTTCTTC	CASSRPTSGVYNEQFF
TRBV5-1	NA	TRBJ1-2	NA	TGCGCCAGCAGCATCGGTACAACAGGGTTAGCCTATGGCTACACCTTC	CASSIGTTGLAYGYTF
TRBV2	NA	TRBJ1-1	NA	TGTGCCAGCAGTCCTATACGGTCAATGGCTGAAGCTTTCTTT	CASSPIRSMAEAFF
TRBV4-1	NA	TRBJ2-7	TRBD1	TGCGCCAGCAGCCAGGTCCAGGGGGATGGCGAGCAGTACTTC	CASSQVQGDGEQYF
TRBV28	NA	TRBJ1-5	TRBD1	TGTGCCAGCAGTTTGTGGACAGGGTCGGGTCAGCCCCAGCATTTT	CASSLWTGSGQPQHF
TRBV4-3	NA	TRBJ2-7	NA	TGCGCCAGCAGCCAATCTGTCCTTAGCGGTTACGAGCAGTACTTC	CASSQSVLSGYEQYF
TRBV5-4	NA	TRBJ2-3	TRBD2	TGTGCCAGCAGCTTGAGACTAGCGGGAGTAGCAGATACGCAGTATTTT	CASSLRLAGVADTQYF
TRBV7-2	NA	TRBJ2-7	TRBD2	TGTGCCAGCAGCCCCGGGACTAGCGTTTACGAGCAGTACTTC	CASSPGTSVYEQYF
TRBV7-9	once	TRBJ2-7	TRBD2	TGTGCCAGCAGCCTAGCGGACCACGAGCAGTACTTC	CASSLADHEQYF
TRBV2	NA	TRBJ2-7	TRBD1	TGTGCCGCCTACAGGGGGCAGTACGAGCAGTACTTC	CAAYRGQYEQYF
TRBV6-5	NA	TRBJ2-7	TRBD2	TGTGCCAGCAGCTGGACTAGCGGGGATTTCTACGAGCAGTACTTC	CASSWTSGDFYEQYF
TRBV6-1	NA	TRBJ1-4	TRBD1	TGTGCCAGCAGTGTCGCTGGACAGGGTGAAAAACTGTTTTTT	CASSVAGQGEKLFF
TRBV27	NA	TRBJ2-7	TRBD2	TGTGCCAGCAGTTTCCTACGGGGGGAGGGGACCGGGGAGCAGTACTTC	CASSFLRGEGTGEQYF
TRBV6-6	NA	TRBJ1-4	NA	TGTGCCAGCACTACAGGGTTCACTAATGAAAAACTGTTTTTT	CASTTGFTNEKLFF
TRBV19	NA	TRBJ1-2	TRBD1	TGTGCCAGTGCGGGTCCGATTAGACAGGGAGGAGACTATGGCTACACCTTC	CASAGPIRQGGDYGYTF
TRBV5-1	NA	TRBJ1-1	NA	TGCGCCAGCAGCTGGGCTATGAACACTGAAGCTTTCTTT	CASSWAMNTEAFF
TRBV5-1	NA	TRBJ2-3	TRBD2	TGCGCCAGCAGCTTGGATCCAGGGACTAGCGGTATCACAGATACGCAGTATTTT	CASSLDPGTSGITDTQYF
TRBV7-8	once	TRBJ2-7	NA	TGTGCCAGCAGCTTCTCAGAGGGGGTCGAGCAGTACTTC	CASSFSEGVEQYF
TRBV5-6	NA	TRBJ2-5	NA	TGTGCCAGCAGCTTGGTCGCCCCCGAGACCCAGTACTTC	CASSLVAPETQYF